The clone carrying this T cell receptor (beta chain) was detected ten times or more. Its antigen is not known. The T cells used for sorted libraries numbered 950,000 to 1,000,000, either CD4+ or CD8+. MiXCR was run by TCRdb on the 5' RACE reads, yielding one entry per CDR3 protein. The table has 16,000 or so distinct CDR3 sequences, 9% seen once. This sample stems from a study of neurological immune-mediated disorders. The study's findings and limits: No CDR3 amino acid sequences recurred among expanded clones across subjects, suggesting private repertoires in all groups. Expansion of TCR clones was greatest in HTLV-1-associated myelopathy and smallest in multiple sclerosis, where it fell below that of healthy controls.

V was trimmed by 5 bases and J by 0 bases, leaving 13 bases between them. Germline CDR1 is SEHNR and CDR2 is FQNEAQ (reference sequence). The CDR3 is 15 residues long. This chain uses TRBV7-9 with TRBJ2-5, with TRBD1 as a possible D gene (5 bases). The receptor's source is a man in his fifties in good health. Material for sequencing was CD8+ T cells from blood. The CDR3 loop is CASSPYGRDQETQYF. The CDR3 DNA sequence: TGTGCCAGCAGCCCCTACGGCAGGGACCAAGAGACCCAGTACTTC. Full variable domain (missing parts from reference TRBV7-9 and TRBJ2-5): DTGVSQNPRHKITKRGQNVTFRCDPISEHNRLYWYRQTLGQGPEFLTYFQNEAQLEKSRLLSDRFSAERPKGSFSTLEIQRTEQGDSAMYLCASSPYGRDQETQYFGPGTRLLVL.